This TCR beta chain was sequenced for a study of vaccination effects on CD4 cells after COVID-19. Study details: Samples collected post-vaccine were obtained a median of 72 days after the second dose.

About this clone itself: Its specificity is not known.

Antigen-specific CD4+ T cell clonotypes were called by their expansion after viral peptide-pool culture in ViraFEST. The culture ran for nine to ten days, and then CD4+ T cells were isolated. All study participants received two doses of BNT162b2 or mRNA-1273 vaccine. Vaccine recipients had no previous SARS-CoV-2 infection; their nucleocapsid antibodies were negative. IL-2 at about 9.7 IU/ml and peptides at 9.5 to 10 ug/ml were added to cultured PBMC, a few million per well. The repertoire was sequenced with immunoSEQ multiplex PCR; TCRdb's copy has only in-frame clones and lacks some. The data contain 50,000 to 65,000 clones, around 73% of them singletons. Study-wide points: Marked clonal contraction of both clone types appeared late after vaccination.

The V gene lost 5 bases and the J gene lost 4 bases, with 18 bases spanning the gap. CDR1 and CDR2 from the germline V gene are SGHRS and YFSETQ. The CDR3 extends over 15 amino acids. This chain uses TRBV5-1 with TRBJ1-1; weak D call: TRBD1 (5 bases). The sequence derives from a human donor who received a COVID-19 vaccine. The specimen was CD4+ T cells from PBMCs cultured with HCoV-229E spike peptides, collected after COVID-19 vaccination. For the CDR3, the DNA is TGCGCCAGCAGTGGGTCGTCAGGGCTTGTCACTGAAGCTTTCTTT. Protein: CASSGSSGLVTEAFF.